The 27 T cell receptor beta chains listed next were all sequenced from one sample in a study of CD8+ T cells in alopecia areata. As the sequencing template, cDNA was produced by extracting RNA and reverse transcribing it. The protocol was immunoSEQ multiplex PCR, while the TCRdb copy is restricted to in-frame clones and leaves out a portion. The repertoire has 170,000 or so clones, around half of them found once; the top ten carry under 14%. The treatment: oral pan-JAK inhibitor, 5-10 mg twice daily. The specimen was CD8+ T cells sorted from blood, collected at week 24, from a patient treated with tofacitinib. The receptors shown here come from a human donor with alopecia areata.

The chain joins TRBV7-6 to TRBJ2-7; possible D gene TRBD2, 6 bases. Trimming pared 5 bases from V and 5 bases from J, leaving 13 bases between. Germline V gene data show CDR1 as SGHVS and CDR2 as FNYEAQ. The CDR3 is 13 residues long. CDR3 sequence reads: CASSPKSGDEQYF. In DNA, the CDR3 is TGTGCCAGCAGCCCAAAGTCGGGGGACGAGCAGTACTTC.

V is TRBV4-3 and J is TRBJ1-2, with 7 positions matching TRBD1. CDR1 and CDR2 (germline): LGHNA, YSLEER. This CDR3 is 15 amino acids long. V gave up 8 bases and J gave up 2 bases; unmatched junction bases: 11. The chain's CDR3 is CASLIKQGRNYGYTF. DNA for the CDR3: TGCGCCAGCTTAATCAAACAGGGGAGGAACTATGGCTACACCTTC.

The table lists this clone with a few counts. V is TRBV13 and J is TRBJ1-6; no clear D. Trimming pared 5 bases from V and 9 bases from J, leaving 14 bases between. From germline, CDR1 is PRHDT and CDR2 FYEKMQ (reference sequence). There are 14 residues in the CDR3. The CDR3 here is CASSLGRLASPLHF. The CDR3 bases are TGTGCCAGCAGCCTCGGACGGTTAGCTTCACCCCTCCACTTT.

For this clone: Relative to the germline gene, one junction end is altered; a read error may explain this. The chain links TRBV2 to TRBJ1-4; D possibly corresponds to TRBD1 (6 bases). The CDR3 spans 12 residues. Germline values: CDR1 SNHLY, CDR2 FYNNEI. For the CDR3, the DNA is TGTGCCAGCAGTGAACAAAGACAGGAAACCAATTTT. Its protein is CASSEQRQETNF.

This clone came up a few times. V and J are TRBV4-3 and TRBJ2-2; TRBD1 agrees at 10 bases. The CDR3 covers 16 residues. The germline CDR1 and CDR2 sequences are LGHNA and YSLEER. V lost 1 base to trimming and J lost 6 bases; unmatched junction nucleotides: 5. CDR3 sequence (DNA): TGCGCCAGCAGCCAAGGCGGGACAGGGGTCGCCGGGGAGCTGTTTTTT. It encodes CASSQGGTGVAGELFF.

In DNA form, the CDR3 reads TGTGCCAGCAGTGAGGGGACAGGATACGAGCAGTACTTC. This codes for CASSEGTGYEQYF. The chain uses TRBV2 and TRBJ2-7; TRBD1 agrees at 8 bases. The CDR3 has 13 amino acids. The germline V gene has CDR1 SNHLY and CDR2 FYNNEI. V dropped 3 bases and J dropped 4; count of bases not matched to a gene: 2. Complete variable domain (other parts from reference TRBV2 and TRBJ2-7): EPEVTQTPSHQVTQMGQEVILRCVPISNHLYFYWYRQILGQKVEFLVSFYNNEISEKSEIFDDQFSVERPDGSNFTLKIRSTKLEDSAMYFCASSEGTGYEQYFGPGTRLTVT.

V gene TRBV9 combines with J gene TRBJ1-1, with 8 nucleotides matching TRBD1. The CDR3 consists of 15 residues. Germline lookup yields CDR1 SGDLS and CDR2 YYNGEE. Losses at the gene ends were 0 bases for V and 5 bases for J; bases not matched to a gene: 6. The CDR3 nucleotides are TGTGCCAGCAGCGTAGCGAGGACAGGGTATACTGAAGCTTTCTTT. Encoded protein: CASSVARTGYTEAFF.

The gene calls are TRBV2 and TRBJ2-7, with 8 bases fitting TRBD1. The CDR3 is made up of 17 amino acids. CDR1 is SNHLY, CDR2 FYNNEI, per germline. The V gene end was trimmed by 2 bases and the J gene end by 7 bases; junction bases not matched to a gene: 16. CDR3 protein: CASSEFDLGQGLREQYF. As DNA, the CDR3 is TGTGCCAGCAGTGAATTCGATTTAGGACAGGGCCTCCGGGAGCAGTACTTC.

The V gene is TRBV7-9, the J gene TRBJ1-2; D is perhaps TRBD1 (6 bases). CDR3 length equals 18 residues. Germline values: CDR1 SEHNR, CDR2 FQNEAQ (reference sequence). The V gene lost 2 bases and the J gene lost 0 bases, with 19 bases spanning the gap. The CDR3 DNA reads TGTGCCAGCAGCTTATCGTCGACAGGCAGTACGGCTAACTATGGCTACACCTTC. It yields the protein CASSLSSTGSTANYGYTF.

The CDR3 region has the DNA TGTGCCTGCAGGGATTTAGATGGCTACACCTTC. Translated, it gives CACRDLDGYTF. V is TRBV30 and J is TRBJ1-2; tentative D call: TRBD1 (5 bases). Trimming removed 6 bases at V and 6 bases at J, with 11 bases between. The V gene's germline CDR1 is GTSNPN and CDR2 SVGIG (reference sequence). The CDR3 is made up of 11 amino acids.

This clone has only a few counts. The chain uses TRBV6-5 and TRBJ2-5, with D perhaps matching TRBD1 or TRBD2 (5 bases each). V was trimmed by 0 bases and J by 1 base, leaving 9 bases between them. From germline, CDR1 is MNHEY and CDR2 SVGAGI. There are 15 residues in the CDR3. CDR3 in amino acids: CASSYSRGAQETQYF. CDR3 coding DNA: TGTGCCAGCAGTTACTCCCGAGGGGCCCAAGAGACCCAGTACTTC.

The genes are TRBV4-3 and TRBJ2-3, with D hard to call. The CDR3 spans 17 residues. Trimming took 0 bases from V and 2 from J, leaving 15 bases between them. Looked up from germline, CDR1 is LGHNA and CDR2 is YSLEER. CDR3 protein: CASSQDVGGTLTDTQYF. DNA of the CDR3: TGCGCCAGCAGCCAAGACGTTGGCGGAACCCTCACAGATACGCAGTATTTT.

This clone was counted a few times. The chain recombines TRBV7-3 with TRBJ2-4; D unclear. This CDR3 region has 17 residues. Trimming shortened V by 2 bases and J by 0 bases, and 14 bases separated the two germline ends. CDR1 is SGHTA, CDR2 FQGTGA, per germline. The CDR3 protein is CASSLRREVRAKNIQYF. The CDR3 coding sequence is TGTGCCAGCAGCTTACGGAGAGAAGTTAGAGCCAAAAACATTCAGTACTTC.

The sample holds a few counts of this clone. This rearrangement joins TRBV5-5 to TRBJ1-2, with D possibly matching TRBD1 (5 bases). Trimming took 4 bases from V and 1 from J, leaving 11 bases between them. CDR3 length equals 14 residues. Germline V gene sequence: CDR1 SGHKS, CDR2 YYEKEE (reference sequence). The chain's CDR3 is CASSPEGLNYGYTF. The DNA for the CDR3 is TGTGCCAGCAGCCCGGAGGGGCTTAACTATGGCTACACCTTC.

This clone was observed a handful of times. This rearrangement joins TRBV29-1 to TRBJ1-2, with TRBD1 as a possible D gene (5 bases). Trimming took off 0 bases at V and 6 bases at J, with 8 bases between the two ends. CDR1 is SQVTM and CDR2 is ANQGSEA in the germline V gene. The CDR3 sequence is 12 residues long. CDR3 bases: TGCAGCGTTGAAGAGGGAGGGGATGGCTACACCTTC. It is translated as CSVEEGGDGYTF.

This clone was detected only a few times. The CDR3 DNA follows: TGTGCCAGCAGCCCGATGGGTAGCGGGGGGGCAAAAGCCGAGCAGTACTTC. This gives the protein CASSPMGSGGAKAEQYF. This rearrangement joins TRBV13 to TRBJ2-7, with TRBD2 matching 11 bases. V trimming: 5 bases; J trimming: 6 bases; junction bases outside the gene matches: 15. Germline V gene data show CDR1 as PRHDT and CDR2 as FYEKMQ (reference sequence). The CDR3 runs to 17 residues.

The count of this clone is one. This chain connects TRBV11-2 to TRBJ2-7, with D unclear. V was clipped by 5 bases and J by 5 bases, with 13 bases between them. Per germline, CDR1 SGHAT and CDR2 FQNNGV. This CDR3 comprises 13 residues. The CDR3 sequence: CASSPPEGHEQYF. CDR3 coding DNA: TGTGCCAGCAGCCCTCCGGAAGGGCACGAGCAGTACTTC.

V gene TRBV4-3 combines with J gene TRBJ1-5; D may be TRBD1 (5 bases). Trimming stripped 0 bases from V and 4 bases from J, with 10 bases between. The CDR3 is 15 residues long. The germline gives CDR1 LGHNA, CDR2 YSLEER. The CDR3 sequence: CASSQDRRGNQPQHF. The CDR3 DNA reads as TGCGCCAGCAGCCAAGATCGGAGGGGTAATCAGCCCCAGCATTTT.

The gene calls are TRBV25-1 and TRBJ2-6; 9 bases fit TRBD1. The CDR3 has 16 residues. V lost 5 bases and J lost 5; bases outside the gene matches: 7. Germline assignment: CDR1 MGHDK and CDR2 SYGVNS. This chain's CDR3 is CASSTGGSFWANVLTF. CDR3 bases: TGTGCCAGCAGTACAGGGGGCAGTTTCTGGGCCAACGTCCTGACTTTC.

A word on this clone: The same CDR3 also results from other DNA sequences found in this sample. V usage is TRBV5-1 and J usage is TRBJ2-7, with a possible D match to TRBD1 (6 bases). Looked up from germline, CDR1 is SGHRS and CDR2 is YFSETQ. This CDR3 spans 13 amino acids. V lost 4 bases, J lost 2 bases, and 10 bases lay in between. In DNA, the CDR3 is TGCGCCAGCAGCCCCGGACAGACCTACGAGCAGTACTTC. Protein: CASSPGQTYEQYF.

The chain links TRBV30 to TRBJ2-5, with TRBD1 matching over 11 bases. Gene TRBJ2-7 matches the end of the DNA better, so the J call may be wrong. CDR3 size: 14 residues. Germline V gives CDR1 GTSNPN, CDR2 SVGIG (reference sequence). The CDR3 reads CAWSSGTGGYEQYF. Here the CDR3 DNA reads TGTGCCTGGAGTAGCGGGACAGGGGGGTACGAGCAGTACTTC.

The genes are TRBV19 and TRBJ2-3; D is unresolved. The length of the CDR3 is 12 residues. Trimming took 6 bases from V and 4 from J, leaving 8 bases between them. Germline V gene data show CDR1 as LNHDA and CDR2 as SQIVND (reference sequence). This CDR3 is CASSLNADTQYF. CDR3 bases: TGTGCCAGTAGCTTAAACGCAGATACGCAGTATTTT.

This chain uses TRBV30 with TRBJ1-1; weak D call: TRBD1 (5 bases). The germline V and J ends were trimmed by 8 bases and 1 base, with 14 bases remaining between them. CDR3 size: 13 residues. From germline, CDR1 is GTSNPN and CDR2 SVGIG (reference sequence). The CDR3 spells CARAGKRNTEAFF. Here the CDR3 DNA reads TGTGCCCGGGCAGGGAAGAGGAACACTGAAGCTTTCTTT.

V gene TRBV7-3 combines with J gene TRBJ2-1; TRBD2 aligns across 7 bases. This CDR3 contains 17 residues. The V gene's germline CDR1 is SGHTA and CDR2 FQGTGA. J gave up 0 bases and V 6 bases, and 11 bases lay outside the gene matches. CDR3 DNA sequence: TGTGCCAGCAGACCGAGCGGGACTATGAGCTCCTACAATGAGCAGTTCTTC. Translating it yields CASRPSGTMSSYNEQFF. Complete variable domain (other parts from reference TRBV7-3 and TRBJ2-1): GAGVSQTPSNKVTEKGKYVELRCDPISGHTALYWYRQSLGQGPEFLIYFQGTGAADDSGLPNDRFFAVRPEGSVSTLKIQRTERGDSAVYLCASRPSGTMSSYNEQFFGPGTRLTVL.

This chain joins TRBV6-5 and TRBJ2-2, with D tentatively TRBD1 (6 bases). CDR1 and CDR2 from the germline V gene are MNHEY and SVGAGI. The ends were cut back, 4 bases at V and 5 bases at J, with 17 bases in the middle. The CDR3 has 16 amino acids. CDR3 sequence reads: CASSLYGQSGTGELFF. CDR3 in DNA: TGTGCCAGCAGTTTATACGGACAGTCCGGGACCGGGGAGCTGTTTTTT.

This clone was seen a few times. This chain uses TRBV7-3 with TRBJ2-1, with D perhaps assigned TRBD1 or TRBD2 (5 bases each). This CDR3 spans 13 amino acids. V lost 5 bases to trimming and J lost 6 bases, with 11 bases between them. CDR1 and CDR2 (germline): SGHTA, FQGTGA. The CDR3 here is CASSLGPINEQFF. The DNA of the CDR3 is TGTGCCAGCAGCCTGGGACCGATCAATGAGCAGTTCTTC.

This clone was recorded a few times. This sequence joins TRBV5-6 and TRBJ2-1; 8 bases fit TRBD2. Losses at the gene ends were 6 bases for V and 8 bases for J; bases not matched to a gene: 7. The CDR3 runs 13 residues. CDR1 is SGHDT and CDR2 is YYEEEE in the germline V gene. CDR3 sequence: CASTSGTSDEQFF. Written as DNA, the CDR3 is TGTGCCAGCACCTCCGGGACTAGTGATGAGCAGTTCTTC.